This TCR beta chain stems from a study of beta chain features in type 1 diabetes. At the level of the study: Across all samples, about 100 million sorted cells were examined. Findings and limits, study-wide: Individuals with type 1 diabetes displayed fewer insertions and more deletions at VDJ junctions.

To note about this clone: The antigen remains unidentified.

The J segment lost 3 bases and the V segment lost 6 bases, leaving 7 bases of the junction unmatched. This CDR3 comprises 15 residues. CDR1 is SGHTA, CDR2 FQGNSA, per germline. Expressed TCRB transcripts were sequenced, since all the RNA that had been isolated was reverse transcribed. The table came from immunoSEQ multiplex PCR; TCRdb's copy has only in-frame clones and leaves some out. The sample shows around 450,000 clones, approximately 10% of them seen only once. The sequence came from a woman aged 18-29 years in good health. The sample comprised naive CD4+ T cells from blood. This chain joins TRBV7-2 and TRBJ2-2, with TRBD1 matching 7 bases. For the CDR3, the DNA is TGTGCCAGCAGAGACAGGGTAGTCGACACCGGGGAGCTGTTTTTT. Protein product: CASRDRVVDTGELFF. Using reference TRBV7-2 and TRBJ2-2 for the parts outside the CDR3, the full variable domain is GAGVSQSPSNKVTEKGKDVELRCDPISGHTALYWYRQSLGQGLEFLIYFQGNSAPDKSGLPSDRFSAERTGGSVSTLTIQRTQQEDSAVYLCASRDRVVDTGELFFGEGSRLTVL.